The T cell receptor beta chain described here comes from a study of cytomegalovirus exposure and HLA in healthy donors (dated by TCRdb to about 2017). Notes on the research overall: In an earlier analysis of several hundred of the donors, approximately 260 Gb of sequence data and about 110 million unique TCR beta sequences from about 179 million T cells were reported. The number of donors typed differed by locus, with about 629-630 for A, B, C, DRB1 and DQB1, roughly 520 for DQA1, 606 for DPA1, and around 450 for DPB1. Approximately 330 gigabases of sequencing data and roughly 81 million unique TCR sequences made up an early release that covered some 640 HLA-typed donors. The study profiled the T cell repertoires of hundreds of subjects by immunosequencing and related them to cytomegalovirus serostatus. All discovery cohort repertoires had been generated using a single sequencing platform. To predict cytomegalovirus infection status, the study combined high-throughput TCR immunosequencing, statistical association of individual TCRs with disease status, and machine learning. The aim of the study was to test whether cataloging public T cell receptors could identify signatures of past pathogen exposure. To study patterns of TCR occurrence, a later analysis re-analyzed previously published TCR beta repertoires from around 670 donors and added high-resolution HLA genotyping. Roughly 5 DR-DQ haplotypes were handled as single units for association and clustering because linkage in the cohort was strong. Along with the roughly 700-subject first cohort, a separate validation cohort of over a hundred different subjects was used. HLA typing included class I and class II loci at four-digit resolution. The genetic ancestry cluster associated with self-reported Caucasian donors included roughly 84% of the 398 genotyped donors. An earlier analysis of about 620 of the donors applied high-throughput TCR beta sequencing to assess whether each TCR beta V gene segment acted as functional or pseudogenic. Donor age, sex, ethnicity and CMV serostatus were compiled together with the repertoire data. Rather than using new phenotypic data, the later analysis identified candidate immune exposures from TCR beta sequences and from how often those sequences occurred across donors. A later genetic analysis took genome-wide SNP genotypes for about three fifths of the roughly 700 donors and used that subset as a discovery cohort. Among about 370 genotyped donors of the cohort, an average of about 240,000 unique TCR beta nucleotide sequences was sequenced per donor, of which roughly 17% were non-productive. Here is what the overall study found, with its caveats: Because HLA typing was unavailable for some donors at each locus, only the typed subset was used in association tests. Some IMGT-functional V segments, including TRBV6-2 and TRBV6-3, could not be told apart with the 87-base-pair reads, so those segments were excluded. It was suggested by the authors that the approach could potentially be generalized to other disease states and immunological phenotypes. A later analysis found that HLA-associated TCR beta chains were more clonally expanded and had lower generation probabilities than equally common non-associated chains. For the cohort, immune exposure information was limited to CMV serostatus. Sequencing depth was assumed to be roughly uniform across donors in the presence/absence analyses, though that assumption may not hold. An association between a missense DCLRE1C variant and V-gene and J-gene trimming of TCR beta chains was found in a later genetic analysis and replicated in an independent cohort. A later analysis found that most CMV-associated TCR beta chains appeared HLA-restricted, with HLA associations seemingly driven largely by CMV exposure. A total of 164 TCR beta chains were listed by the study as associated with cytomegalovirus. A cluster of highly shared sequence variants was judged likely to be a technical artifact of the sequencing pipeline. Linkage disequilibrium might explain the correlated functional status among segregating V segments, but an unknown experimental factor could not be excluded. The classifier was reported to diagnose cytomegalovirus status with high specificity and sensitivity in both the original cohort and the validation cohort. Compared with the roughly 700-donor mean, donors in an Asian-associated ancestry cluster had fewer N-insertions in productive TCRs, according to a later genetic analysis. While some public TCRs were present in many individuals, most TCR sequences turned up only very rarely across donors. In a later analysis, the rate of TCR association differed among HLA loci, with DRB1 alleles having the most associated TCRs and HLA-C alleles having the fewest. A further reported finding was that TCR beta sequences accurately predicted the HLA-A and HLA-B alleles for most subjects in the first cohort. In vitro tests confirmed that three of the cytomegalovirus-associated TCR beta chains recognize cytomegalovirus antigens. Assigning TCR associations to individual alleles was difficult when HLA alleles, especially DR and DQ, strongly co-occurred. A later analysis associated 15,000 to 20,000 TCR beta sequences with specific HLA alleles at a false discovery rate of 0.05. A later analysis reported that several top co-occurrence clusters appeared linked to parvovirus B19, influenza, CMV and Epstein-Barr virus. Broadly in line with IMGT annotations, most TCR beta V segments showed up in productive rearrangements about 87% or about 30% of the time in an earlier analysis of approximately 600 of the donors. In this cohort, only TCR beta chains were sequenced, and detectable features were limited by the absence of alpha or paired-chain data. Because counts were too low, about 15 rarely observed V segments, including chromosome 9 orphons, were left out of the earlier analysis of over 550 of the donors.

In regard to this clone: Its antigen remains undetermined. Per-nucleotide qualities are absent, and no much larger clonotype sits a single base away.

The cohort comprised some 700 healthy bone marrow donors. At the time of sampling, all cohort members were nominally healthy, though unrecorded immune exposures were likely present. The donor tested CMV seronegative and was one of the 352 seronegative cohort members. A peripheral blood sample was collected from each donor, and TCR beta sequencing was performed on peripheral blood mononuclear cells. The Qiagen DNeasy Blood Extraction Kit was used to extract genomic DNA from the blood cell samples. Libraries were made using the immunoSEQ multiplex PCR assay. For the multiplex PCR, a mixture combining 60 forward primers for TCR Vbeta segments and 13 reverse primers for TCR Jbeta segments was used. Amplification of the CDR3 region of rearranged TCR beta genes was performed with a multiplex PCR assay on genomic DNA. The Illumina HiSeq System was used to sequence the amplified TCR beta libraries as 87-base-pair reads. The original pipeline was this. A later analysis tallied roughly 80 million unique TCR beta chains across the 610 or so repertoires, and roughly 11 million of those chains were shared by two or more donors. Raw reads were error-corrected and collapsed into unique sequences by a nearest-neighbor algorithm in which closely related sequences were merged to remove PCR and sequencing errors. CDR3 sequences were aligned to IMGT reference sequences to assign V, D and J gene segments. For a sequence to be retained, at least a six-nucleotide match to both a V gene segment and a J gene segment was required. Rearrangements were classified as productive when the CDR3 lacked stop codons and remained in frame with V and J, and all other rearrangements were classified as non-productive. CDR3 was defined by IMGT convention, running from the second conserved V-encoded cysteine to the conserved J-encoded phenylalanine. The earlier analysis of more than 450 of the donors excluded sequences that lacked an unambiguous match to a single V gene segment. In an earlier analysis of more than 500 of the donors, a V segment was called functional when productive rearrangements were above 56.7%, and segregating when the standard deviation between donors exceeded 5%. To diagnose cytomegalovirus status from the catalog of TCR beta chain sequences, a statistical classification framework was built. In a later analysis, TCR nucleotide sequences were compared against IMGT/GENE-DB human TR gene sequences so that V and J genes could be assigned. Using the TCRdist pipeline, a later analysis assigned CDR3 sequences along with most-parsimonious VDJ recombination scenarios. In a later analysis, each TCR beta chain was defined by its CDR3 amino acid sequence together with its V-gene family, and reads lacking a unique V-gene family were excluded. In a later analysis, 450 to 600 highly shared, low-generation-probability nucleotide sequences were removed to address suspected cross-contamination and a sequencing artifact. A later analysis calculated a clonal expansion index for each public chain from normalized within-repertoire ranks of inferred template counts. In a later analysis, generation probabilities were computed using a VDJ recombination model fitted to out-of-frame rearrangements, and the results were checked against IGoR. A later analysis scored TCR-TCR, TCR-HLA and TCR-CMV co-occurrence with hypergeometric tests, applying a repertoire-size bias correction to TCR pairs. False discovery rates were estimated in a later analysis by permuting HLA or CMV assignments 20 times. In a later analysis, co-occurring TCRs were grouped using DBSCAN, with TCRdist sequence similarity added in when clustering inside HLA-allele-positive subsets. For co-occurrence clustering, repertoires with fewer than 30,000 or more than 120,000 public chains were excluded, along with roughly 5 repertoires with anomalous nucleotide sharing. Not all clones reach the TCRdb copy of this immuneACCESS table, which keeps in-frame sequences only. Checked studies attribute under half of the gap to unresolved V genes and leave the rest unexplained. The V and J calls and clone size come from that table; D and trimming were worked out from the DNA. The sample data list 90,000 or so clones, and about 79% of these were observed just once. About 6.4% of the sample is held by the ten biggest clonotypes.

From the germline V gene, CDR1 is ENHRY and CDR2 is SYGVKD. The V end loses 8 bases and the J end loses 0 bases, and a stretch of 13 bases separates them. The CDR3 goes from the cysteine to the phenylalanine over 14 residues. Only the CDR3 portion is preserved as DNA: 42 bases, with reading frame beginning at the first base. The sample consisted of PBMCs. The V and J segments used are TRBV10-3 and TRBJ1-1, with the D gene not clear enough to name. The clonotype was recovered from a female donor in good health and CMV-seronegative. The encoded CDR3 is CAIWAGLMNTEAFF. The nucleotide sequence reads as follows: TGTGCCATCTGGGCAGGCTTAATGAACACTGAAGCTTTCTTT.